This T cell receptor (beta chain) was captured by sequencing in a study of hypomethylating agent response in myelodysplastic syndrome. Only in-frame clones appear in the TCRdb table, and some are missing; sequencing was by immunoSEQ multiplex PCR. The data hold fewer than 4,000 clones, with roughly 86% observed a single time. Germline V gene data show CDR1 as WNHNN and CDR2 as SYGVQD (reference sequence). The V end was cut by 2 bases, the J end by 5 bases, with 12 bases between. This CDR3 contains 14 residues. The receptor was isolated from a human donor with myelodysplastic syndrome. The starting material was bone marrow, obtained before or after starting hypomethylating agent treatment for myelodysplastic syndrome (not recorded which). The chain combines TRBV10-1 with TRBJ1-1; the D is unclear. This CDR3 reads CASSEAPGITEAFF. For the CDR3, the DNA is TGCGCCAGCAGTGAGGCCCCCGGAATAACTGAAGCTTTCTTT.